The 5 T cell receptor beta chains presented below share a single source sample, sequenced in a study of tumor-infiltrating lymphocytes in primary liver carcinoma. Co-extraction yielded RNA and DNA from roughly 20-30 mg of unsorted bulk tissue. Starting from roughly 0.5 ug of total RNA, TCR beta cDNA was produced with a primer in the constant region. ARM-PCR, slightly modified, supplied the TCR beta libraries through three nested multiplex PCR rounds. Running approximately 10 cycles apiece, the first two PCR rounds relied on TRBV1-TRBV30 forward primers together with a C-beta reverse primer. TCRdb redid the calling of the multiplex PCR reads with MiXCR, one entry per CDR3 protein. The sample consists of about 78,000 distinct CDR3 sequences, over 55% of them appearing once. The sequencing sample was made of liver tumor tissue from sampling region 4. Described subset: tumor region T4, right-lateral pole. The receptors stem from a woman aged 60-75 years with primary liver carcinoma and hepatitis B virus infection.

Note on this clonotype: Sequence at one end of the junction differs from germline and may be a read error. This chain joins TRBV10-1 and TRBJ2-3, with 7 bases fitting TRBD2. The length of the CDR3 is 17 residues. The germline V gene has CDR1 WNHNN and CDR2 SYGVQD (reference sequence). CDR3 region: CANSEECAGALTNTQYF. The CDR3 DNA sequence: TGCGCCAACAGTGAAGAATGTGCGGGAGCCCTCACGAATACGCAGTATTTT.

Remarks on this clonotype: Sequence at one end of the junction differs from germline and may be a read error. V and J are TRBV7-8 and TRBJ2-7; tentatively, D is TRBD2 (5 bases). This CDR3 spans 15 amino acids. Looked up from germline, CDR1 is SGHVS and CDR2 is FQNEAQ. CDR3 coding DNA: TGTGTCAGCAGCTTAGCGCAGGTACCTCTGTACGAGCAGTACTTC. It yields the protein CVSSLAQVPLYEQYF.

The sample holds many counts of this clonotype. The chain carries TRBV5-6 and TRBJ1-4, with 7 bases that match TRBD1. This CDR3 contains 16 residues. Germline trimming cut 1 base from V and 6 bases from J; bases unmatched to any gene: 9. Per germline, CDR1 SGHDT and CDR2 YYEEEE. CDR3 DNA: TGTGCCAGCAGCTTGAAAGGGGACAGTTACTATGAAAAACTGTTTTTT. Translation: CASSLKGDSYYEKLFF.

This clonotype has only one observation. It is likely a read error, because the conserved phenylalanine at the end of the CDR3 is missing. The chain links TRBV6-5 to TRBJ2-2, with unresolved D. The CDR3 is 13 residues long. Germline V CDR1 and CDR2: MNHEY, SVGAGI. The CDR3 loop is CVSSYQKTGELFS. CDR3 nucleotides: TGTGTCAGCAGTTATCAGAAAACCGGGGAGCTGTTTTCT.

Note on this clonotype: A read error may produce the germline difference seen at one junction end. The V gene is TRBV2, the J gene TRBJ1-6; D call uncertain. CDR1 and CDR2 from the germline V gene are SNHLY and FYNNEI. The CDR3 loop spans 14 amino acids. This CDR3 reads CVSMWGVYNSPLHF. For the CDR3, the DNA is TGTGTCAGCATGTGGGGTGTCTATAATTCACCCCTCCACTTT.